This T cell receptor beta chain derives from a study of graft-versus-host responses after intestinal transplantation (dated by TCRdb to 2020 to 2023). For the study in its entirety: Multivisceral, liver-intestinal, or isolated intestinal transplants were received by the recipients. Anti-thymocyte globulin induction was given to all recipients, followed by maintenance tacrolimus and steroids for two to four years. After intestinal transplantation, graft-versus-host and host-versus-graft alloreactive T cell clones were followed in the graft, circulation and bone marrow using bulk TCR-beta CDR3 sequencing. Alloreactive clones were identified by sequencing pre-transplant mixed lymphocyte reaction products and comparing these products with unstimulated pre-transplant donor and recipient T cells. A cohort of 24 intestinal transplant recipients, including one retransplant, was enrolled, and 3 patients lacking pretransplant specimens were excluded. A peak of at least 4% donor T cells among recipient peripheral blood mononuclear cells was the definition used for donor T cell macrochimerism. Rather than going through the commercial service, samples from a few later patients were sequenced in-house on an Illumina MiSeq and processed with MiXCR. Results the study describes overall, beyond this receptor: The relatively low number and heterogeneity of intestinal transplant patients limited the conclusions. GvH clones were detected in recipient bone marrow, and some of these GvH clones were observed earlier in ileal mucosa or blood, consistent with an intestinal mucosal origin. In patients with donor T cell macrochimerism, the allografts had high GvH to HvG T cell clonal ratios. Early after transplant, declines in HvG clones were associated with peak levels of circulating GvH clones.

The germline V gene gives CDR1 as SNHLY and CDR2 as FYNNEI. Counted from cysteine to phenylalanine, this CDR3 has 11 amino acids. Kept here is only the CDR3 DNA, which spans 33 bases and is read in frame from base 1. V is shortened by 6 bases, J by 1 base, and the region joining them spans 3 bases. Details on this clone: The antigen it recognizes is unknown. No base qualities exist here, and no much larger clone lies one base off it.

The time point tag for this specimen amounts to: cells obtained before transplantation from donor or recipient. CD3+CD4+ and CD3+CD8+ populations were FACS-sorted from unstimulated pre-transplant donor and recipient cells taken from spleen or lymph nodes. Libraries were built with the immunoSEQ multiplex PCR assay. For most patients, genomic DNA was isolated with the Qiagen DNeasy Blood and Tissue Kit and shipped frozen to Adaptive Biotechnologies for TCR sequencing. High-throughput TCR-beta CDR3 sequencing of genomic DNA from most patients was performed by Adaptive Biotechnologies. On the study's bioinformatics: Adaptive's ImmunoSEQ software supplied the TCR sequencing data for around 19 patients, while MiXCR and VDJtools were used to process a few other patients. CD4 versus CD8 sorting errors were corrected by removing sequences found in both subsets at a frequency ratio below 5:1. CDR3 nucleotide sequences shared by donor and recipient were removed because the origin of these sequences could not be assigned. To count as alloreactive, a clone needed at least 2-fold expansion over unstimulated cells and a minimum CFSE-low frequency of 0.002% (template counts) or 0.001% (read counts). Clones detected in sequenced pre-transplant spleen, lymph node, or MLR CFSE-low populations of the donor or recipient were defined as mappable. The cumulative frequency of alloreactive clones was calculated as a percentage of all sequences, weighted by copy number. This is the immuneACCESS table as TCRdb keeps it, with only in-frame sequences that have V and J called. A part of the clones is gone; compared with another copy, unresolved V genes explain less than half, and the rest is unexplained. Clone size and V and J calls were adopted from that table, with D and trimming inferred from the DNA. The sample profile shows tens of thousands of clones; approximately 94% of them were found once. Together, the top ten hold 0.38% of the sample.

This sequence originates from a human donor who was the organ donor for an intestinal transplant. The sequencing used unstimulated CD4+ T cells sorted from spleen or lymph node cells, collected before transplant. The rearranged segments are TRBV2 and TRBJ1-2, with the D gene too uncertain to name. The CDR3 protein: CASSSNYGYTF. The bases read TGTGCCAGCAGCAGTAACTATGGCTACACCTTC. The full variable domain, completed from the reference TRBV2 and TRBJ1-2 proteins outside the CDR3, reads EPEVTQTPSHQVTQMGQEVILRCVPISNHLYFYWYRQILGQKVEFLVSFYNNEISEKSEIFDDQFSVERPDGSNFTLKIRSTKLEDSAMYFCASSSNYGYTFGSGTRLTVV.